The 5 T cell receptor beta chains presented below share a single source sample, sequenced in a study of T cell responses to AZD1222 COVID-19 vaccine. Assay used: immunoSEQ multiplex PCR; TCRdb lists only in-frame clones, some missing. This table holds tens of thousands of clones, around 82% found once. Material: peripheral blood, obtained 28 days after the second AZD1222 dose. The receptors were gathered from an adult who received the AZD1222 COVID-19 vaccine.

This clone came up once. V gene TRBV19 combines with J gene TRBJ2-5; D is possibly TRBD2 (6 bases). The CDR3 is 15 amino acids. Trimming left V 0 bases short and J 1 base short, with 9 bases between. Germline lookup yields CDR1 LNHDA and CDR2 SQIVND (reference sequence). The CDR3 protein is CASSIDSGSQETQYF. CDR3 nucleotide sequence: TGTGCCAGTAGTATAGATAGCGGTAGCCAAGAGACCCAGTACTTC.

The chain carries TRBV28 and TRBJ2-3; 8 nucleotides line up with TRBD1. The J segment lost 4 bases and the V segment lost 6 bases, leaving 15 bases of the junction unmatched. This CDR3 region has 17 residues. CDR1 and CDR2 from the germline V gene are MDHEN and SYDVKM. The DNA for the CDR3 is TGTGCCAGCAGGCGACGGGGACAGGCCACACGGGCAGATACGCAGTATTTT. Translating gives CASRRRGQATRADTQYF.

The V and J genes are TRBV19 and TRBJ1-6; no clear D. The CDR3 runs 13 residues. V was pared by 11 bases and J by 6 bases, with 14 bases between. Per the germline V gene, CDR1 is LNHDA and CDR2 is SQIVND (reference sequence). In DNA, the CDR3 is TGTGCCGCAGGTGTACAGAGTAATTCACCCCTCCACTTT. Residues: CAAGVQSNSPLHF.

The chain couples TRBV2 to TRBJ2-3, with a weak D call TRBD1 (5 bases). CDR1 is SNHLY, CDR2 FYNNEI, per germline. The CDR3 totals 16 residues. V lost 6 bases and J 2 bases, leaving 18 bases between the germline ends. CDR3 DNA: TGTGCCAGCAGCAGACACACAGGTCCCGCCACAGATACGCAGTATTTT. Translation: CASSRHTGPATDTQYF.

The chain has TRBV7-9 and TRBJ2-2, with TRBD1 matching over 12 bases. Germline assignment: CDR1 SEHNR and CDR2 FQNEAQ (reference sequence). V dropped 7 bases and J dropped 6; count of bases not matched to a gene: 6. The CDR3 is 15 amino acids. CDR3 region: CASNPGQGASGELFF. CDR3 in DNA: TGTGCCAGCAACCCGGGACAGGGGGCTTCCGGGGAGCTGTTTTTT.